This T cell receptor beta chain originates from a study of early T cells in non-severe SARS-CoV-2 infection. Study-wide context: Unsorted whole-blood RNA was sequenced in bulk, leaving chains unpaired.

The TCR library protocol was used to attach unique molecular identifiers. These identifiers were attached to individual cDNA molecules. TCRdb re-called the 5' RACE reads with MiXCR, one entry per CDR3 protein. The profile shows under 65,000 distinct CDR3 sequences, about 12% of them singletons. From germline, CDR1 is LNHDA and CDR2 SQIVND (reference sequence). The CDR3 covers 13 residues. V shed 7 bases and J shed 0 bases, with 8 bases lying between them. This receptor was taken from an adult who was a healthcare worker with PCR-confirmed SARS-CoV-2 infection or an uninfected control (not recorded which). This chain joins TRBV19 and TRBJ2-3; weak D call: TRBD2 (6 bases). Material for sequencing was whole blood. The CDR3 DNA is TGTGCCAGTACAGCGGGCAGCACAGATACGCAGTATTTT. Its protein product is CASTAGSTDTQYF.